A single sample is the source of the 22 T cell receptor beta chains below, sequenced in a study of T cell responses to AZD1222 COVID-19 vaccine listed by TCRdb under 2021. This sample's time point label indicates: baseline before first vaccination. Library preparation used the immunoSEQ multiplex PCR assay. Entries here come from immuneACCESS through TCRdb and include only in-frame sequences with V and J called. Some clones fail to appear in such tables; in the studies checked, an unresolved V gene covers under half of the shortfall, and the cause of the remainder is unknown. A total of around 60,000 clones appear in this sample, 85% to 90% of them only once. The ten most abundant clones make up 4.5% to 5.5% of the sample. Sequences were derived from peripheral blood, sampled on day 0 of AZD1222 vaccination. These receptors originate from an adult in good health.

The rearrangement links TRBV14 to TRBJ2-7, with TRBD2 matching 7 bases. The CDR3 has 15 amino acids. Germline V gene lookup returns CDR1 SGHDN and CDR2 FVKESK. The trim removed 3 bases at V and 6 bases at J, leaving 11 bases unmatched. CDR3 nucleotide sequence: TGTGCCAGCAGCCAGATGTGGGGGGGGAGAGGCGAGCAGTACTTC. Amino acids: CASSQMWGGRGEQYF.

The gene calls are TRBV19 and TRBJ2-5; TRBD2 matches at 11 bases. Trimming took 3 bases from V and 2 from J; bases not matched to a gene: 5. Per the germline V gene, CDR1 is LNHDA and CDR2 is SQIVND (reference sequence). This CDR3 spans 16 amino acids. The CDR3 region is CASSMGPSGGQETQYF. CDR3 in DNA: TGTGCCAGTAGTATGGGGCCTAGCGGGGGGCAAGAGACCCAGTACTTC.

The V gene is TRBV24-1, the J gene TRBJ2-5; D not resolved. The V gene's germline CDR1 is KGHDR and CDR2 SFDVKD. Trimming stripped 4 bases from V and 0 bases from J, with 5 bases between. The CDR3 contains 13 residues. CDR3 sequence reads: CATSDPNQETQYF. The CDR3 DNA sequence: TGTGCCACCAGTGACCCGAACCAAGAGACCCAGTACTTC.

This clone was seen once. V gene TRBV6-1 combines with J gene TRBJ1-2; possibly TRBD1 for D (5 bases). The germline CDR1 and CDR2 sequences are MNHNS and SASEGT. V lost 2 bases, J lost 5 bases, and 9 bases lay in between. This CDR3 has 13 residues. CDR3 nucleotides: TGTGCCAGCAGTGAACCAGGGAGATATGGCTACACCTTC. Its translation is CASSEPGRYGYTF.

The rearrangement joins TRBV5-1 to TRBJ2-5; D remains ambiguous. V lost 3 bases and J 2 bases, leaving 11 bases between the germline ends. This CDR3 comprises 14 residues. Germline CDR1 reads SGHRS; CDR2 reads YFSETQ. CDR3 sequence (DNA): TGCGCCAGCAGCTCCGGACGAGTACAAGAGACCCAGTACTTC. It is translated as CASSSGRVQETQYF.

The chain recombines TRBV19 with TRBJ1-1, with TRBD1 matching 9 bases. Unmatched junction bases numbered 8, after V lost 1 base and J lost 5 bases. Germline CDR1 is LNHDA and CDR2 is SQIVND (reference sequence). This CDR3 is built from 16 residues. CDR3 residues: CASSIGAGQGYTEAFF. CDR3 bases: TGTGCCAGTAGTATAGGGGCTGGACAGGGGTATACTGAAGCTTTCTTT.

The chain joins TRBV2 to TRBJ1-2; D is unclear. Looked up from germline, CDR1 is SNHLY and CDR2 is FYNNEI. V was clipped by 7 bases and J by 6 bases, with 15 bases between them. CDR3 length: 13 residues. The CDR3 loop is CASKEGRSDGYTF. CDR3 bases: TGTGCCAGCAAGGAGGGTAGGTCGGATGGCTACACCTTC.

V usage is TRBV2 and J usage is TRBJ2-7, with 10 nucleotides matching TRBD1. In germline, CDR1 is SNHLY, CDR2 FYNNEI. V gave up 2 bases and J gave up 3 bases; unmatched junction bases: 4. CDR3 size: 15 residues. DNA for the CDR3: TGTGCCAGCAGTGAAAGGACAGGGGGTAACTACGAGCAGTACTTC. Translated, it gives CASSERTGGNYEQYF.

The chain recombines TRBV6-1 with TRBJ2-5; either TRBD1 or TRBD2 may supply D (6 bases each). Germline V gene data show CDR1 as MNHNS and CDR2 as SASEGT. Deletions cut 5 bases from V and 5 bases from J, with 18 bases between. The CDR3 extends over 15 amino acids. This chain's CDR3 is CASSPPGAGQETQYF. For the CDR3, the DNA is TGTGCCAGCAGTCCGCCGGGGGCGGGGCAGGAGACCCAGTACTTC.

This clone occurred once. The chain recombines TRBV3-1 (or the pseudogene TRBV3-2) with TRBJ2-1; 13 nucleotides match TRBD2. The CDR3 runs to 18 residues. Germline V gene lookup returns CDR1 LGHDT and CDR2 YNNKEL (reference sequence). The ends lost 1 base at V and 3 bases at J; junction bases unmatched: 6. The CDR3 DNA reads TGTGCCAGCAGCCAAGTTTCGGGACTAGCGGGGAACTACAATGAGCAGTTCTTC. It codes for CASSQVSGLAGNYNEQFF.

This sequence joins TRBV7-2 and TRBJ1-1; no firm D call. Trimming removed 2 bases at V and 4 bases at J, with 11 bases between. This CDR3 region has 14 residues. Germline lookup yields CDR1 SGHTA and CDR2 FQGNSA. The DNA for the CDR3 is TGTGCCAGCAGCTTAACAGCCAGGAGCACTGAAGCTTTCTTT. Amino acid sequence: CASSLTARSTEAFF.

The chain recombines TRBV5-4 with TRBJ1-1; 8 positions agree with TRBD1. The CDR3 consists of 13 residues. V lost 3 bases to trimming and J lost 4 bases; unmatched junction nucleotides: 2. From germline, CDR1 is SGHNT and CDR2 YYREEE (reference sequence). In nucleotides, the CDR3 is TGTGCCAGCAGCTGGACAGGGATCACTGAAGCTTTCTTT. It yields the protein CASSWTGITEAFF. Drawing the rest from reference TRBV5-4 and TRBJ1-1, the complete variable domain is ETGVTQSPTHLIKTRGQQVTLRCSSQSGHNTVSWYQQALGQGPQFIFQYYREEENGRGNFPPRFSGLQFPNYSSELNVNALELDDSALYLCASSWTGITEAFFGQGTRLTVV.

CDR3 protein: CASTFTSGGLYEQYF. The DNA of the CDR3 is TGTGCCAGCACCTTTACTTCAGGGGGCTTGTACGAGCAGTACTTC. The chain recombines TRBV11-2 with TRBJ2-7; the match to TRBD1 covers 8 bases. Unmatched junction bases numbered 12, after V lost 7 bases and J lost 4 bases. This CDR3 spans 15 amino acids. Germline lookup yields CDR1 SGHAT and CDR2 FQNNGV.

J is TRBJ2-3 and V is TRBV27; D is ambiguous. Between the trimmed V and J ends, which lost 3 bases and 5 bases, there was a span of 3 bases. The CDR3 contains 11 residues. The V gene's germline CDR1 is MNHEY and CDR2 SMNVEV (reference sequence). The DNA of the CDR3 is TGTGCCAGCAGTTTTCGAGATACGCAGTATTTT. Protein: CASSFRDTQYF.

The chain carries TRBV6-5 and TRBJ1-5; D remains ambiguous. The CDR3 contains 15 residues. The ends were cut back, 6 bases at V and 4 bases at J, with 16 bases in the middle. Germline V gene lookup returns CDR1 MNHEY and CDR2 SVGAGI. In nucleotides, the CDR3 is TGTGCCAGCAGGGAGTATGGGCGCCCTAATCAGCCCCAGCATTTT. Translation: CASREYGRPNQPQHF.

This clone came up once. The chain is built from TRBV25-1 and TRBJ1-3, with 9 bases matching TRBD1. Losses at the gene ends were 5 bases for V and 8 bases for J; bases not matched to a gene: 4. The germline CDR1 and CDR2 sequences are MGHDK and SYGVNS. This CDR3 is 13 amino acids long. CDR3 DNA: TGTGCCAGCAGTACAGGGGGCGCGGACACCATATATTTT. This translates into CASSTGGADTIYF.

As to this clone: A junction boundary mismatches the germline segment, possibly from a read error. The rearrangement links TRBV19 to TRBJ1-1; 10 bases align to TRBD1. The CDR3 has 16 residues. Germline V gene data show CDR1 as LNHDA and CDR2 as SQIVND (reference sequence). The CDR3 bases are TGTGCCAGTAGTCCGAGGACAGGGGGAAAGGACACTGAAGTTTTCTTT. The encoded protein is CASSPRTGGKDTEVFF. Looking up the rest from reference TRBV19 and TRBJ1-1 gives the full variable domain: DGGITQSPKYLFRKEGQNVTLSCEQNLNHDAMYWYRQDPGQGLRLIYYSQIVNDFQKGDIAEGYSVSREKKESFPLTVTSAQKNPTAFYLCASSPRTGGKDTEVFFGQGTRLTVV.

The chain employs TRBV7-9 and TRBJ2-7; the D is unclear. From germline, CDR1 is SEHNR and CDR2 FQNEAQ (reference sequence). V lost 2 bases and J 0 bases, leaving 20 bases between the germline ends. The CDR3 is 18 residues long. DNA of the CDR3: TGTGCCAGCAGCTTATACGGTCAAGGGCAGGCATCCTCCTACGAGCAGTACTTC. Translated: CASSLYGQGQASSYEQYF.

J is TRBJ1-1 and V is TRBV5-1; D is undetermined. V lost 1 base, J lost 3 bases, and 7 bases lay in between. CDR1 and CDR2 (germline): SGHRS, YFSETQ. This CDR3 has 13 amino acids. CDR3 amino acids: CASSLWGDTEAFF. The CDR3 nucleotides read TGCGCCAGCAGCTTGTGGGGTGACACTGAAGCTTTCTTT.

The chain employs TRBV2 and TRBJ1-2, with D possibly TRBD1 on 6 matching bases. V dropped 7 bases and J dropped 2 bases, with 17 bases sitting between them. Per the germline V gene, CDR1 is SNHLY and CDR2 is FYNNEI. The CDR3 extends over 15 amino acids. This CDR3 reads CASTVTGQPNYGYTF. The DNA for the CDR3 is TGTGCCAGCACCGTGACAGGACAACCGAACTATGGCTACACCTTC.

The chain links TRBV6-1 to TRBJ1-1; unclear D gene. The germline V and J ends were trimmed by 1 base and 4 bases, with 10 bases remaining between them. CDR1 and CDR2 (germline): MNHNS, SASEGT. The CDR3 contains 14 residues. The CDR3 DNA reads TGTGCCAGCAGTGAAGTGGTTCTCGGCACTGAAGCTTTCTTT. It encodes CASSEVVLGTEAFF.

This clone was seen a handful of times. This rearrangement joins TRBV15 to TRBJ1-6; possibly TRBD1 for D (5 bases). The CDR3 contains 14 residues. The V end lost 5 bases, the J end lost 8 bases, and 13 bases lay between the germline ends. The germline CDR1 and CDR2 sequences are LNHNV and YYDKDF (reference sequence). CDR3 in DNA: TGTGCCACCAGCCCGGGACGGACATATTCACCCCTCCACTTT. As protein: CATSPGRTYSPLHF. Complete variable domain (other parts from reference TRBV15 and TRBJ1-6): DAMVIQNPRYQVTQFGKPVTLSCSQTLNHNVMYWYQQKSSQAPKLLFHYYDKDFNNEADTPDNFQSRRPNTSFCFLDIRSPGLGDTAMYLCATSPGRTYSPLHFGNGTRLTVT.